This TCR beta chain was retrieved from a study of PD-1 blockade in mismatch repair-deficient tumors (dated by TCRdb to the late 2010s). Study-wide context: Between late 2013 and 2016, the trial enrolled roughly 80 consecutive patients with about eleven types of mismatch repair-deficient cancer, all of whom had received prior treatment and were progressing. Tumor-associated T cell clones were tracked in the peripheral blood of patients responding to PD-1 blockade by deep sequencing of TCR CDR3 regions.

The study at large found these results: Clones residing in the tumor, which were often undetectable in blood before treatment, expanded quickly after pembrolizumab and then contracted, generally before radiologic responses.

The CDR3 starts with the cysteine, ends with the phenylalanine, and has 13 residues. The read is trimmed to its CDR3 DNA, 39 bases read in frame from base 1. According to the germline V gene, CDR1 reads MNHNS and CDR2 reads SASEGT. V is clipped by 1 base and J by 3 bases, and the sequence between their germline boundaries is 6 bases long. Of note for this clone: Its antigen remains unidentified. No quality values exist for individual bases; no much larger clone is one base distant.

Mismatch repair deficiency in every enrolled patient was established by polymerase chain reaction or immunohistochemistry. TCR sequencing was carried out for three patients who responded to pembrolizumab therapy. The phase II trial prospectively evaluated PD-1 blockade with pembrolizumab in advanced mismatch repair-deficient cancers, independent of tissue of origin. Peripheral blood T cell samples were gathered serially, both before PD-1 blockade started and at multiple time points afterward. Blood sampling times were reported as weeks after the first pembrolizumab dose. Library preparation used the immunoSEQ multiplex PCR assay. TCRdb limited this immuneACCESS table to in-frame rearrangements with V and J called. A share of clones is missing; checked studies link under half to unresolved V genes, and the rest is unexplained. This sample gives under 150,000 clones in total; 85% to 90% of them show up just once. About 11% of the sample lies in the top ten.

Sample: peripheral blood, taken approximately 69 weeks after starting pembrolizumab. This clonotype originated in an adult with mismatch repair-deficient cancer. Rearrangement joined TRBV6-1 to TRBJ1-1, with the D gene not confidently named. The DNA sequence is TGTGCCAGCAGTGAAGGTTGGTACACTGAAGCTTTCTTT. Its product reads: CASSEGWYTEAFF.